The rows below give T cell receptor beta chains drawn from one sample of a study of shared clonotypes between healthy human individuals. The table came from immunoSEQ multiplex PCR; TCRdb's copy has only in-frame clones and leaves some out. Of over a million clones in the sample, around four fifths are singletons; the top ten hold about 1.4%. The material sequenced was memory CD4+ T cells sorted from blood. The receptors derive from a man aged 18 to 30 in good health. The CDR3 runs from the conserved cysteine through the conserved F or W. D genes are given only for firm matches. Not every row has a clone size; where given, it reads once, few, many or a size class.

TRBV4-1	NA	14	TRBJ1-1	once	TGCGCCAGCAGCCAAGATTACAGCAAAACTGAAGCTTTCTTT	CASSQDYSKTEAFF
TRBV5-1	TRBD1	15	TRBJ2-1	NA	TGCGCCAGCAGCTTGGACTCAGGGGGCTACAATGAGCAGTTCTTC	CASSLDSGGYNEQFF
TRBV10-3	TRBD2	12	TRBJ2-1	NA	TGTGCCATAACTAGCGGGGGCGATGAGCAGTTCTTC	CAITSGGDEQFF
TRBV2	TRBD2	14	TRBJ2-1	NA	TGTGCCAGCAGCGGCCTAGCGGGAAATGGTGAGCAGTTCTTC	CASSGLAGNGEQFF
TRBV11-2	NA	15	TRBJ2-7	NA	TGTGCCAGCCCGGCGGGCGTCACCCCCACCTACGAGCAGTACTTC	CASPAGVTPTYEQYF
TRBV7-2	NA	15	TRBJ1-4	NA	TGTGCCAGCAGCTTATCGAGTACCTTGAAAGAAAAACTGTTTTTT	CASSLSSTLKEKLFF
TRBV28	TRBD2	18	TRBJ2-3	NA	TGTGCCAGCAGATCCCCTAAGGGCGGGGGGGCCGGTGCAGATACGCAGTATTTT	CASRSPKGGGAGADTQYF
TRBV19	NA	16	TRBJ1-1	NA	TGTGCCAGTAGTCCTGGGACTCACCGGAGGAACACTGAAGCTTTCTTT	CASSPGTHRRNTEAFF
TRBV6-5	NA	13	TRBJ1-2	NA	TGTGCCAGCAGGCCGGGACGGTGGAATGGCTACACCTTC	CASRPGRWNGYTF
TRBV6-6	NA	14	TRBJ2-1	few	TGTGCCAGCAGTTCACCTCAGTCGTACAATGAGCAGTTCTTC	CASSSPQSYNEQFF
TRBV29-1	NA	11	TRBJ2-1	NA	TGCAGCGTTGTGCGTTACAATGAGCAGTTCTTC	CSVVRYNEQFF
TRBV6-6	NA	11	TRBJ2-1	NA	TGTGCCAGCAACCGGAGGAATGAGCAGTTCTTC	CASNRRNEQFF
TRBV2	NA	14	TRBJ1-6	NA	TGTGCCAGCAGGACAGGATCGGGCAATTCACCCCTCCACTTT	CASRTGSGNSPLHF
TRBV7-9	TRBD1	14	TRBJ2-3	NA	TGTGCCAGCAGCCTCGGACAGGGCACAGATACGCAGTATTTT	CASSLGQGTDTQYF
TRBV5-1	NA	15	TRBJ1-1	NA	TGCGCCAGCAGCTTGTCCCGGGACTTGAACACTGAAGCTTTCTTT	CASSLSRDLNTEAFF
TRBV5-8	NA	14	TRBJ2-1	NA	TGTGCCAGCAGCTTCTGGGGTGCGGGCAATGAGCAGTTCTTC	CASSFWGAGNEQFF